The next 21 T cell receptor beta chains were all read from a single sample in a study of T cell responses to AZD1222 COVID-19 vaccine. The data were produced by immunoSEQ multiplex PCR, yet TCRdb's version contains in-frame clones alone and is incomplete. The sample lists 70,000 to 95,000 clones; about 90% were seen once. Sequenced material: peripheral blood, taken 28 days after the second AZD1222 dose. The origin of the receptors is an adult who received the AZD1222 COVID-19 vaccine.

This clone was observed a single time. The chain couples TRBV5-1 to TRBJ2-1; 8 positions agree with TRBD2. J lost 0 bases, V lost 2 bases, and 4 bases had no gene match. The CDR3 loop spans 16 amino acids. Germline V lookup: CDR1 SGHRS, CDR2 YFSETQ. The CDR3 DNA sequence: TGCGCCAGCAGCTTTGGACTAGCCCGCTCCTACAATGAGCAGTTCTTC. Encoded protein: CASSFGLARSYNEQFF.

The J gene is TRBJ2-7, the V gene TRBV4-1; 7 bases match TRBD1. This CDR3 has 15 amino acids. Trimming removed 4 bases from V and 4 bases from J; junction bases left unmatched: 10. The germline CDR1 and CDR2 sequences are MGHRA and YSYEKL. Written as DNA, the CDR3 is TGCGCCAGCAGCCCAGGGACAGCCGACGGGTACGAGCAGTACTTC. Translated: CASSPGTADGYEQYF.

The chain employs TRBV27 and TRBJ1-3; D gene uncertain. Germline lookup yields CDR1 MNHEY and CDR2 SMNVEV (reference sequence). The CDR3 length is 14 residues. V was pared by 5 bases and J by 0 bases, with 8 bases between. For the CDR3, the DNA is TGTGCCAGCAGTCGAGGACGCTCTGGAAACACCATATATTTT. The encoded protein is CASSRGRSGNTIYF.

This chain links TRBV6-6 with TRBJ2-7, with D perhaps TRBD2 (6 bases). The V gene's germline CDR1 is MNHNY and CDR2 SVGAGI (reference sequence). The V end was cut by 4 bases, the J end by 1 base, with 8 bases between. This CDR3 contains 13 residues. CDR3 loop: CASSWRESYEQYF. CDR3 sequence (DNA): TGTGCCAGCAGTTGGAGGGAGTCCTACGAGCAGTACTTC.

This chain joins TRBV5-4 and TRBJ2-7; the match to TRBD2 covers 7 bases. Trimming removed 4 bases from V and 2 bases from J; junction bases left unmatched: 6. CDR1 SGHNT and CDR2 YYREEE come from the germline V gene (reference sequence). This CDR3 has 14 residues. As DNA, the CDR3 is TGTGCCAGCAGCCCGCCGGGGAGGGCCTACGAGCAGTACTTC. It yields the protein CASSPPGRAYEQYF.

The rearrangement links TRBV2 to TRBJ2-5; the match to TRBD2 covers 7 bases. CDR1 and CDR2 (germline): SNHLY, FYNNEI. The CDR3 covers 14 residues. Losses at the gene ends were 7 bases for V and 4 bases for J; bases not matched to a gene: 9. The DNA for the CDR3 is TGTGCCAGCATCCGATGGACTAGAGGAGAGACCCAGTACTTC. Protein: CASIRWTRGETQYF.

The genes are TRBV6-1 and TRBJ1-5; D is unclear. The CDR3 totals 21 residues. Trimming stripped 2 bases from V and 1 base from J, with 27 bases between. From germline, CDR1 is MNHNS and CDR2 SASEGT. DNA for the CDR3: TGTGCCAGCAGTGAAAGAGAGGGATTTTCCGCTCTGGTCCCCAGCAATCAGCCCCAGCATTTT. Amino acid sequence: CASSEREGFSALVPSNQPQHF.

V usage is TRBV18 and J usage is TRBJ1-5; D is undetermined. Trimming shortened V by 0 bases and J by 9 bases, and 9 bases separated the two germline ends. The CDR3 extends over 13 amino acids. Germline V gene data show CDR1 as KGHSH and CDR2 as LQKENI. The CDR3 coding sequence is TGTGCCAGCTCACCACCGGACGGTGGGCCCCAGCATTTT. Amino acid sequence: CASSPPDGGPQHF.

The J gene is TRBJ2-5, the V gene TRBV3-1 (or the pseudogene TRBV3-2), with TRBD2 matching 9 bases. Unmatched junction bases numbered 14, after V lost 7 bases and J lost 5 bases. The CDR3 has 16 amino acids. Germline-derived CDR1 and CDR2 are LGHDT and YNNKEL (reference sequence). In nucleotides, the CDR3 is TGTGCCAGCAAAAAGGCCCACGCGGGGGGGCGGGAGACCCAGTACTTC. Amino acid sequence: CASKKAHAGGRETQYF.

The rearrangement uses TRBV5-4 and TRBJ2-1, with 10 bases aligning to TRBD2. The germline V gene has CDR1 SGHNT and CDR2 YYREEE (reference sequence). The CDR3 consists of 17 residues. With V trimmed by 0 bases and J by 10 bases, 13 bases remained unmatched. DNA of the CDR3: TGTGCCAGCAGCTTGGATCCAGCGGGAGGGCCCAGGGGAGAGCAGTTCTTC. Protein sequence: CASSLDPAGGPRGEQFF.

V usage is TRBV6-1 and J usage is TRBJ1-2; D unresolved. Germline V gene sequence: CDR1 MNHNS, CDR2 SASEGT. The CDR3 length is 12 residues. V was cut by 5 bases and J by 1 base, with 5 bases left in between. CDR3 coding DNA: TGTGCCAGCAGTATGAGTAACTATGGCTACACCTTC. Translating it yields CASSMSNYGYTF.

This rearrangement joins TRBV15 to TRBJ1-1; D not resolved. The CDR3 runs 16 residues. Trimming cost V 3 bases and J 6 bases, with 20 bases left between them. Per the germline V gene, CDR1 is LNHNV and CDR2 is YYDKDF (reference sequence). In nucleotides, the CDR3 is TGTGCCACCAGCAGGGAGGGTAGAGGGAGGAGCCCTGAAGCTTTCTTT. Its translation is CATSREGRGRSPEAFF.

The chain uses TRBV3-1 (or the pseudogene TRBV3-2) and TRBJ1-2; D uncertain. Germline CDR1 and CDR2: LGHDT and YNNKEL (reference sequence). CDR3 length: 12 amino acids. Trimming removed 3 bases at V and 8 bases at J, with 10 bases between. CDR3 sequence (DNA): TGTGCCAGCAGCCACGCAGCGGCGGGCTACACCTTC. This translates into CASSHAAAGYTF.

The chain has TRBV5-5 and TRBJ1-4; 7 positions match TRBD1. CDR1 and CDR2 from the germline V gene are SGHKS and YYEKEE (reference sequence). With V trimmed by 1 base and J by 4 bases, 4 bases remained unmatched. The CDR3 totals 15 residues. CDR3 residues: CASSLRRDSNEKLFF. As DNA, the CDR3 is TGTGCCAGCAGCTTGCGTCGGGACAGTAATGAAAAACTGTTTTTT.

The sample holds one count of this clone. This rearrangement joins TRBV10-3 to TRBJ2-1; 8 bases align to TRBD1. Trimming cost V 0 bases and J 8 bases; bases outside gene matches: 9. The CDR3 sequence is 16 residues long. Per the germline V gene, CDR1 is ENHRY and CDR2 is SYGVKD. CDR3 sequence (DNA): TGTGCCATCAGTGAGTCGTGGGGACAGGACGGGGATGAGCAGTTCTTC. Amino acid sequence: CAISESWGQDGDEQFF.

The genes are TRBV2 and TRBJ1-1; no reliable D call. Germline loops: CDR1 SNHLY, CDR2 FYNNEI. Trimming removed 8 bases from V and 3 bases from J, with 10 bases in between. There are 12 residues in the CDR3. The CDR3 DNA reads TGTGCCAGCGGTTGGGGAGACACTGAAGCTTTCTTT. This encodes CASGWGDTEAFF.

This chain connects TRBV10-3 to TRBJ1-5, with D perhaps TRBD1 (6 bases). The CDR3 extends over 15 amino acids. Germline V CDR1 and CDR2: ENHRY, SYGVKD. Trimming took 6 bases from V and 11 from J, leaving 23 bases between them. CDR3 amino acids: CAISAVNAGVEAQHF. The CDR3 DNA reads TGTGCCATCAGCGCAGTAAACGCAGGGGTAGAGGCCCAGCATTTT.

The chain links TRBV6-6 to TRBJ2-7, with D perhaps given as TRBD1 or TRBD2 (5 bases each). The CDR3 is 14 amino acids. Germline lookup yields CDR1 MNHNY and CDR2 SVGAGI (reference sequence). V was shortened by 5 bases and J by 1 base, with 12 bases between the two germline ends. Here the CDR3 DNA reads TGTGCCAGCAGTACTGGGACCGGGTCCTACGAGCAGTACTTC. Residues: CASSTGTGSYEQYF.

The chain uses TRBV4-1 and TRBJ2-6; D assignment may be TRBD1 or TRBD2 (5 bases each). CDR1 and CDR2 (germline): MGHRA, YSYEKL. CDR3 size: 20 residues. V was shortened by 0 bases and J by 0 bases, with 18 bases between the two germline ends. Here the CDR3 reads CASSQDGPGRSHSGANVLTF. CDR3 DNA: TGCGCCAGCAGCCAAGATGGGCCGGGACGGAGTCACTCTGGGGCCAACGTCCTGACTTTC.

The V and J genes are TRBV21-1 and TRBJ2-1; the table's D gene call, TRBD2, was not cross checked with the DNA. TRBV21-1 is designated a pseudogene. This CDR3 has 12 residues. The CDR3 DNA follows: TGTGCCAGCAGCAAAGCTAACAATGAGCAGTTCTTC. This sequence encodes CASSKANNEQFF.

The count of this clone is one. The CDR3, as DNA: TGTGCCAGTAGTTTAATTCAGTCCGGGACTAGCGGGAGGCCCCGGGGGCAGTTCTTC. Protein product: CASSLIQSGTSGRPRGQFF. This chain joins TRBV19 and TRBJ2-1; TRBD2 matches 15 bases. Unmatched junction bases numbered 20, after V lost 5 bases and J lost 12 bases. CDR1 is LNHDA, CDR2 SQIVND, per germline (reference sequence). This CDR3 region has 19 residues.